Described below is a single T cell receptor beta chain sequence and its context. Its antigen remains unidentified. The data belong to a study of T-cell memory formation after mild COVID-19. About the research overall: The study found TCR clusters largely donor specific.

MiXCR, run by TCRdb on the 5' RACE reads, gives a single entry per CDR3 protein. The table records under 550,000 distinct CDR3 sequences, 15% to 20% of them present only once. Overall study results and limits: There was a balanced CD4/CD8 profile in clones contracting day 15 to 85, and later expanders leaned CD4+.

This receptor was obtained from an adult woman who had mild COVID-19 (a few samples of this study predate the infection). Cell type and time point are not known. Specimen: PBMCs or a T cell subset sorted from them (not recorded which).

This CDR3 reads CASSPGTGRSGANVLTF. In nucleotides, the CDR3 is TGTGCCAGCAGTCCCGGGACAGGCCGCTCTGGGGCCAACGTCCTGACTTTC. V gene TRBV3-1 combines with J gene TRBJ2-6, with 8 bases identical to TRBD1. From germline, CDR1 is LGHDT and CDR2 YNNKEL (reference sequence). The trim removed 6 bases at V and 0 bases at J, leaving 7 bases unmatched. CDR3 length: 17 residues.